The clone carrying this T cell receptor (beta chain) was seen just once. These data come from a study of blood T cell repertoires in COVID-19. About the research overall: Sources were T cells, B-cell-depleted T cells, or PBMCs; the material itself was cDNA or gDNA.

Germline V lookup: CDR1 SGHAT, CDR2 FQNNGV. The CDR3 is 13 amino acids. V was shortened by 1 base and J by 6 bases, with 10 bases between the two germline ends. In the original analysis: The authors estimated nucleated cell counts from reference gene primer amplification. The data were produced by immunoSEQ multiplex PCR, yet TCRdb's version contains in-frame clones alone and is incomplete. V, J and clone size derive from that table, while D and trimming were established from the DNA sequence. The sample shows fewer than 200,000 clones, 70% to 90% of them seen only once. Sequences were obtained from PBMCs or T cells enriched from blood (not recorded which). The chain uses TRBV11-2 and TRBJ2-7; a possible D gene is TRBD1 (5 bases). The receptor was derived from a woman between 45 and 60 years old who had recovered from COVID-19. CDR3 sequence reads: CASSLGGVTEQYV. CDR3 sequence (DNA): TGTGCCAGCAGCTTAGGGGGCGTAACCGAGCAGTACGTC.